Below are 32 T cell receptor beta chains sequenced from a single sample in a study of Graves' ophthalmopathy and Graves' hyperthyroidism. From RNA, the CDR3 regions of TCR beta chains were amplified and sequenced. RT-PCR with HTBI primers came first, then second-round multiplex PCR. TCRdb recomputed calls from the multiplex PCR reads with MiXCR, one row per CDR3 protein. The sample includes about 220,000 distinct CDR3 sequences, roughly 21% seen only once; the top ten take 35% to 55%. Sequenced material: peripheral blood. The receptors were gathered from a woman in her fifties or sixties with Graves' ophthalmopathy.

This clonotype has at least ten counts. The genes are TRBV6-2 or TRBV6-3 and TRBJ2-7, with TRBD2 identical over 8 bases. Trimming cost V 8 bases and J 5 bases; bases outside gene matches: 14. Germline CDR1 MNHEY, CDR2 SVGEGT. The CDR3 is 15 residues long. The CDR3 sequence: CASQLRVAGRDEQYF. The CDR3 bases are TGTGCCAGCCAGTTAAGGGTAGCGGGAAGGGACGAGCAGTACTTC.

This chain joins TRBV29-1 and TRBJ1-1, with D hard to call. V lost 4 bases to trimming and J lost 1 base, with 7 bases between them. The CDR3 is made up of 12 amino acids. In germline, CDR1 is SQVTM, CDR2 ANQGSEA. The CDR3 reads CSVGDSNTEAFF. As DNA, the CDR3 is TGCAGCGTTGGCGACTCGAACACTGAAGCTTTCTTT.

This clonotype has a count of ten or more. The V and J genes are TRBV20-1 and TRBJ2-7, with D possibly being TRBD1 (5 bases). The germline V gene encodes CDR1 DFQATT and CDR2 SNEGSKA (reference sequence). This CDR3 comprises 14 residues. V dropped 3 bases and J dropped 1 base, with 13 bases sitting between them. CDR3 nucleotides: TGCAGTGCTAGGTCCTCAGGGCAGTCCTACGAGCAGTACTTC. This sequence encodes CSARSSGQSYEQYF.

At least ten counts were recorded for this clonotype. This chain joins TRBV7-9 and TRBJ2-7; D is possibly TRBD1 (6 bases). Trimming shortened V by 5 bases and J by 0 bases, and 17 bases separated the two germline ends. The CDR3 covers 16 residues. CDR1 is SEHNR, CDR2 FQNEAQ, per germline (reference sequence). This CDR3 reads CASSRDTGMSSYEQYF. The DNA of the CDR3 is TGTGCCAGCAGCAGAGACACAGGGATGAGCTCCTACGAGCAGTACTTC.

This clonotype was seen ten or more times. The chain is built from TRBV4-1 and TRBJ1-6, with D perhaps matching TRBD1 (6 bases). The CDR3 totals 18 residues. Germline CDR1 MGHRA, CDR2 YSYEKL. Trimming cost V 0 bases and J 14 bases, with 26 bases left between them. CDR3 bases: TGCGCCAGCAGCCAAGAAAGCGGGGGGCAGGGTCAAATTGGAGCCCTCCACTTT. It is translated as CASSQESGGQGQIGALHF.

In this sample, this clonotype turned up a few times. This chain connects TRBV19 to TRBJ2-7; TRBD1 agrees at 9 bases. The CDR3 runs 14 residues. The germline V gene has CDR1 LNHDA and CDR2 SQIVND (reference sequence). V shed 3 bases and J 6 bases; nucleotides not matched to a gene: 6. CDR3 sequence: CASSMRTGDFEQYF. The CDR3 DNA reads as TGTGCCAGTAGTATGAGGACAGGGGATTTCGAGCAGTACTTC.

This clonotype has a handful of counts. In DNA form, the CDR3 reads TGTGCCAGCAGTTTGTCAGCGAGCTACGAGCAGTACTTC. Protein product: CASSLSASYEQYF. This chain links TRBV12-3 or TRBV12-4 with TRBJ2-7; D unresolved. The ends were cut back, 3 bases at V and 3 bases at J, with 9 bases in the middle. The CDR3 loop spans 13 amino acids.

This clonotype has ten or more counts. The chain carries TRBV12-3 or TRBV12-4 and TRBJ1-5; a weak D match, TRBD1 (6 bases). V was clipped by 5 bases and J by 6 bases, with 8 bases between them. This CDR3 region has 12 residues. As DNA, the CDR3 is TGTGCCAGCAGTACCAGGGGTCAGCCCCAGCATTTT. This sequence encodes CASSTRGQPQHF.

This clonotype was seen many times. The rearrangement joins TRBV11-2 to TRBJ2-6; D is undetermined. The CDR3 loop spans 16 amino acids. The germline gives CDR1 SGHAT, CDR2 FQNNGV. Deletions cut 5 bases from V and 4 bases from J, with 15 bases between. CDR3: CASSPRLVTGANVLTF. CDR3 nucleotides: TGTGCCAGCAGCCCCCGGCTGGTCACGGGGGCCAACGTCCTGACTTTC.

This clonotype came up many times. The genes are TRBV20-1 and TRBJ1-2; TRBD1 matches at 9 bases. This CDR3 spans 12 amino acids. J was trimmed by 8 bases and V by 6 bases; bases with no gene match: 7. The germline V gene encodes CDR1 DFQATT and CDR2 SNEGSKA (reference sequence). The CDR3 spells CSAQQGAEGYTF. The CDR3 coding sequence is TGCAGTGCCCAACAGGGGGCAGAAGGCTACACCTTC.

This clonotype was seen a handful of times. With a much larger clone just one base away, this may be a read error. The J gene is TRBJ2-5, the V gene TRBV7-2; D is uncertain. CDR1 SGHTA and CDR2 FQGNSA come from the germline V gene. Trimming cost V 8 bases and J 5 bases, with 12 bases left between them. CDR3 length: 12 residues. As DNA, the CDR3 is TGTGCCAGCGGCACCCCTTGGGAGACCCAGTACTTC. Its translation: CASGTPWETQYF.

Only a few counts were recorded for this clonotype. This chain uses TRBV11-2 with TRBJ1-2; D gene ambiguous. The CDR3 has 14 amino acids. Trimming removed 2 bases at V and 1 base at J, with 8 bases between. CDR1 and CDR2 from the germline V gene are SGHAT and FQNNGV. In DNA form, the CDR3 reads TGTGCCAGCAGCTTAAGTGCCAGTAACTATGGCTACACCTTC. Its protein is CASSLSASNYGYTF. Together with reference TRBV11-2 and TRBJ1-2, the CDR3 gives the full variable domain: EAGVAQSPRYKIIEKRQSVAFWCNPISGHATLYWYQQILGQGPKLLIQFQNNGVVDDSQLPKDRFSAERLKGVDSTLKIQPAKLEDSAVYLCASSLSASNYGYTFGSGTRLTVV.

This chain links TRBV5-1 with TRBJ2-5, with 9 bases identical to TRBD1. The length of the CDR3 is 14 residues. Germline-derived CDR1 and CDR2 are SGHRS and YFSETQ. The trim removed 5 bases at V and 5 bases at J, leaving 7 bases unmatched. The CDR3 DNA follows: TGCGCCAGCAGACCAACAGGGGGCTTGGAGACCCAGTACTTC. Amino acids: CASRPTGGLETQYF.

This clonotype was found many times. This rearrangement joins TRBV2 to TRBJ2-7, with D uncertain. The CDR3 is 12 residues long. The V end lost 5 bases, the J end lost 4 bases, and 9 bases lay between the germline ends. The germline V gene encodes CDR1 SNHLY and CDR2 FYNNEI. The DNA for the CDR3 is TGTGCCAGCAGTCAACAGAGATACGAGCAGTACTTC. Translated, it gives CASSQQRYEQYF. The whole variable domain, remainder taken from reference TRBV2 and TRBJ2-7, is EPEVTQTPSHQVTQMGQEVILRCVPISNHLYFYWYRQILGQKVEFLVSFYNNEISEKSEIFDDQFSVERPDGSNFTLKIRSTKLEDSAMYFCASSQQRYEQYFGPGTRLTVT.

This clonotype was seen at least ten times. J is TRBJ2-7 and V is TRBV6-1; the D gene is possibly TRBD1 (5 bases). This CDR3 has 12 amino acids. Trimming pared 8 bases from V and 4 bases from J, leaving 12 bases between. Germline assignment: CDR1 MNHNS and CDR2 SASEGT. The CDR3 sequence: CASVRGAYEQYF. The CDR3 DNA reads TGTGCCAGCGTAAGGGGTGCATACGAGCAGTACTTC.

This clonotype has a count of ten or more. The V and J genes are TRBV20-1 and TRBJ2-2, with D unresolved. V lost 1 base, J lost 7 bases, and 19 bases lay in between. The CDR3 length is 16 residues. CDR1 is DFQATT and CDR2 is SNEGSKA in the germline V gene (reference sequence). DNA of the CDR3: TGCAGTGCTAGAGCTCTAGAGGCGGAGAAAATCGGGGAGCTGTTTTTT. Translation gives CSARALEAEKIGELFF.

This clonotype appeared a few times. The chain is built from TRBV19 and TRBJ2-2, with TRBD1 matching over 8 bases. The CDR3 extends over 16 amino acids. V lost 1 base to trimming and J lost 6 bases; unmatched junction nucleotides: 7. Germline CDR1 LNHDA, CDR2 SQIVND (reference sequence). This chain's CDR3 is CASSIVRTGPPGELFF. CDR3 in DNA: TGTGCCAGTAGTATAGTGCGGACAGGGCCCCCCGGGGAGCTGTTTTTT.

The V gene is TRBV7-2, the J gene TRBJ2-7; D ambiguous. The CDR3 sequence is 13 residues long. Germline CDR1 and CDR2: SGHTA and FQGNSA. With 5 bases removed from V and 7 bases from J, the gap between germline ends came to 15 bases. CDR3 DNA: TGTGCCAGCAGCCCTGGGAACGATCGGGAGCAGTACTTC. This encodes CASSPGNDREQYF.

This clonotype occurred many times. V is TRBV10-1 and J is TRBJ1-3; D ambiguous. V lost 8 bases to trimming and J lost 0 bases, with 11 bases between them. The germline V gene has CDR1 WNHNN and CDR2 SYGVQD (reference sequence). This CDR3 region has 14 residues. DNA for the CDR3: TGCGCCAGCTCGGGAAGTGCCTCTGGAAACACCATATATTTT. This translates into CASSGSASGNTIYF.

This clonotype was detected ten times or more. The rearrangement uses TRBV12-3 or TRBV12-4 and TRBJ1-1; D gene uncertain. Deletions cut 5 bases from V and 3 bases from J, with 13 bases between. This CDR3 has 14 amino acids. The DNA of the CDR3 is TGTGCCAGCAGTCTGACACTGAAGGACACTGAAGCTTTCTTT. As protein: CASSLTLKDTEAFF.

The gene calls are TRBV5-1 and TRBJ2-5; no definite D call. Trimming removed 2 bases at V and 3 bases at J, with 8 bases between. Germline V gene data show CDR1 as SGHRS and CDR2 as YFSETQ. The CDR3 is 13 amino acids. The CDR3 is CASSFSLEETQYF. Written as DNA, the CDR3 is TGCGCCAGCAGCTTCTCTTTAGAAGAGACCCAGTACTTC.

For the CDR3, the DNA is TGCAGTGCTAGCGGACTAGCAGAAGAGACCCAGTACTTC. Its translation is CSASGLAEETQYF. The chain couples TRBV20-1 to TRBJ2-5; 8 nucleotides align to TRBD2. Germline assignment: CDR1 DFQATT and CDR2 SNEGSKA (reference sequence). The trim removed 3 bases at V and 3 bases at J, leaving 3 bases unmatched. This CDR3 is built from 13 residues.

On this clonotype itself: It may be a read error: a sequence one base away is much more abundant. This sequence joins TRBV5-1 and TRBJ2-7, with 7 bases identical to TRBD2. The CDR3 has 13 amino acids. The germline CDR1 and CDR2 sequences are SGHRS and YFSETQ. V lost 4 bases to trimming and J lost 3 bases; unmatched junction nucleotides: 4. The chain's CDR3 is CASSAGENYEQYF. The CDR3 DNA is TGCGCCAGCAGCGCGGGAGAGAACTACGAGCAGTACTTC.

V is TRBV6-2 or TRBV6-3 and J is TRBJ2-7; 11 nucleotides match TRBD1. This CDR3 is built from 14 residues. The junction had 5 bases not matched to a gene; V was cut back by 5 bases and J by 5 bases. Per germline, CDR1 MNHEY and CDR2 SVGEGT. CDR3 coding DNA: TGTGCCAGCAGTCGGGACAGGGGGTTCAACGAGCAGTACTTC. This sequence encodes CASSRDRGFNEQYF.

This clonotype was found a few times. The chain joins TRBV18 to TRBJ2-7, with 7 bases lining up with TRBD1. CDR1 is KGHSH, CDR2 LQKENI, per germline. The CDR3 covers 14 residues. The J segment lost 4 bases and the V segment lost 4 bases, leaving 7 bases of the junction unmatched. The CDR3 DNA reads as TGTGCCAGCTCACAAGGACAGGCTGGGTACGAGCAGTACTTC. Amino acid sequence: CASSQGQAGYEQYF.

This clonotype was observed a handful of times. Possible read error: a much larger clone is one base away. The rearrangement uses TRBV7-2 and TRBJ1-1, with D uncertain. The V gene's germline CDR1 is SGHTA and CDR2 FQGNSA. The CDR3 spans 15 residues. The chain's CDR3 is CVSSLMPGMNTEAFF. CDR3 coding DNA: TGTGTCAGCAGCTTAATGCCCGGGATGAACACTGAAGCTTTCTTT.

The sample holds many counts of this clonotype. The V gene is TRBV29-1, the J gene TRBJ2-7; 10 nucleotides line up with TRBD2. The CDR3 length is 12 residues. Germline V gene data show CDR1 as SQVTM and CDR2 as ANQGSEA. Trimming took 5 bases from V and 2 from J; bases not matched to a gene: 0. CDR3 residues: CSVSGGAYEQYF. As DNA, the CDR3 is TGCAGCGTTAGCGGGGGGGCCTACGAGCAGTACTTC.

The rearrangement joins TRBV19 to TRBJ1-2, with a possible D match to TRBD1 (6 bases). V was cut by 5 bases and J by 2 bases, with 12 bases left in between. From germline, CDR1 is LNHDA and CDR2 SQIVND (reference sequence). The CDR3 is made up of 14 amino acids. The CDR3 DNA reads TGTGCCAGTAGTCCCCTAGACAGGAACTATGGCTACACCTTC. This sequence encodes CASSPLDRNYGYTF.

This clonotype has ten or more counts. CDR3 sequence: CASSLLAGKGGELFF. The CDR3 DNA is TGTGCCAGCAGTTTACTAGCGGGGAAGGGCGGGGAGCTGTTTTTT. J is TRBJ2-2 and V is TRBV2, with TRBD2 matching 10 bases. CDR1 SNHLY and CDR2 FYNNEI come from the germline V gene. The ends lost 5 bases at V and 7 bases at J; junction bases unmatched: 7. The length of the CDR3 is 15 residues.

This clonotype was detected a few times. This chain uses TRBV11-2 with TRBJ2-7; 16 bases are shared with TRBD2. This CDR3 has 19 residues. Trimming removed 0 bases from V and 6 bases from J; junction bases left unmatched: 11. The germline CDR1 and CDR2 sequences are SGHAT and FQNNGV. DNA for the CDR3: TGTGCCAGCAGCTTAGAATCGGGACTAGCGGGGGGGAAGTCTTTCGAGCAGTACTTC. Translating it yields CASSLESGLAGGKSFEQYF.

In this sample, this clonotype turned up many times. The chain combines TRBV12-3 or TRBV12-4 with TRBJ2-6, with D uncertain. Trimming cost V 3 bases and J 0 bases, with 15 bases left between them. The CDR3 consists of 18 residues. DNA of the CDR3: TGTGCCAGCAGTTTCATGATGAGCAGCGACTCTGGGGCCAACGTCCTGACTTTC. This gives the protein CASSFMMSSDSGANVLTF.

The chain recombines TRBV12-3 or TRBV12-4 with TRBJ1-1, with TRBD1 matching 8 bases. The length of the CDR3 is 15 residues. The V and J ends lost 7 bases and 0 bases, in that order; junction bases with no gene match: 7. Here the CDR3 DNA reads TGTGCCAGCACCGGACAGGGATTGGTGAACACTGAAGCTTTCTTT. Encoded protein: CASTGQGLVNTEAFF.